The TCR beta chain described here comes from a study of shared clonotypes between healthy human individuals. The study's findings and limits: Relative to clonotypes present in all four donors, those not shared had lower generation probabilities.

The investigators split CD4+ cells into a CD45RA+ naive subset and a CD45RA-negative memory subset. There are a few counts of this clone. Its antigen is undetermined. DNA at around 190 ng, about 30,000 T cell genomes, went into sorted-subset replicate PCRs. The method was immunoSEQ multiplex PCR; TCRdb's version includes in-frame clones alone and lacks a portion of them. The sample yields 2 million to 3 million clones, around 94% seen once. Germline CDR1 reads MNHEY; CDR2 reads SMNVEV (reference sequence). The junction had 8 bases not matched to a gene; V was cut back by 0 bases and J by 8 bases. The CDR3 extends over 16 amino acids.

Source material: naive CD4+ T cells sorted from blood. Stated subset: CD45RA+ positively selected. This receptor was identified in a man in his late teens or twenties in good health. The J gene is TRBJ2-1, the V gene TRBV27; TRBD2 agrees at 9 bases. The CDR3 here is CASSLSVGTSRDEQFF. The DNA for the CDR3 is TGTGCCAGCAGTTTATCAGTAGGGACTAGCCGGGATGAGCAGTTCTTC.